The 3 T cell receptor beta chains listed next were all sequenced from one sample in a study of immune evolution from preneoplasia to lung adenocarcinoma. Only in-frame clones appear in the TCRdb table, and some are missing; sequencing was by immunoSEQ multiplex PCR. The data hold thousands of clones, with approximately 80% observed a single time. The source material was FFPE adjacent normal lung tissue. These receptors came from an older donor with lung adenocarcinoma.

The chain is built from TRBV9 and TRBJ2-7; a possible D gene is TRBD2 (5 bases). V was cut by 0 bases and J by 0 bases, with 10 bases left in between. The CDR3 length is 15 residues. Per germline, CDR1 SGDLS and CDR2 YYNGEE. The CDR3 protein is CASSVEADSSYEQYF. CDR3 in DNA: TGTGCCAGCAGCGTAGAAGCGGATAGCTCCTACGAGCAGTACTTC.

This chain joins TRBV23-1 and TRBJ2-7; 7 nucleotides line up with TRBD1. TRBV23-1 is filed as an ORF, its function uncertain. The CDR3 consists of 15 residues. J gave up 3 bases and V 10 bases, and 15 bases lay outside the gene matches. The CDR3 here is CATTGRSRPLYEQYF. CDR3 in DNA: TGCGCCACGACAGGGCGGAGTCGACCACTCTACGAGCAGTACTTC.

J is TRBJ2-5 and V is TRBV7-8, with 14 bases fitting TRBD2. The ends lost 5 bases at V and 7 bases at J; junction bases unmatched: 18. The CDR3 sequence is 19 residues long. CDR1 and CDR2 from the germline V gene are SGHVS and FQNEAQ. CDR3 amino acids: CASSHGLAGGRDREGTQYF. The DNA for the CDR3 is TGTGCCAGCAGCCACGGACTAGCGGGAGGTAGGGACCGAGAAGGGACCCAGTACTTC. Using reference TRBV7-8 and TRBJ2-5 for the parts outside the CDR3, the full variable domain is GAGVSQSPRYKVAKRGQDVALRCDPISGHVSLFWYQQALGQGPEFLTYFQNEAQLDKSGLPSDRFFAERPEGSVSTLKIQRTQQEDSAVYLCASSHGLAGGRDREGTQYFGPGTRLLVL.